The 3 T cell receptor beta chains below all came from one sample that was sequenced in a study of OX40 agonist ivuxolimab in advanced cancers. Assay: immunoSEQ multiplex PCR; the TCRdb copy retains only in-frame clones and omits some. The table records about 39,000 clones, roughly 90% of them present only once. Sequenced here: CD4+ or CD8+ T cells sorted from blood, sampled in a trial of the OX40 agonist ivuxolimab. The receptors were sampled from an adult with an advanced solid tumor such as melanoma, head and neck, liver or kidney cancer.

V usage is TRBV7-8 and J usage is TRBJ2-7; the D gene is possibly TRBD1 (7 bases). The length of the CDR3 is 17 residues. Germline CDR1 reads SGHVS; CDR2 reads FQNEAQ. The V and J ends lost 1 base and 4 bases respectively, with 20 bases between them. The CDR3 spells CASSLVPAGGTSYEQYF. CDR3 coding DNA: TGTGCCAGCAGCTTAGTTCCAGCAGGGGGGACGAGTTACGAGCAGTACTTC.

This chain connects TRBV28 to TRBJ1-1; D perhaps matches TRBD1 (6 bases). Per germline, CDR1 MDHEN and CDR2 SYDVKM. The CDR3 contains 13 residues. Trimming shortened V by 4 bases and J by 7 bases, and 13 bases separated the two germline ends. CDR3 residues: CASSSHRAVEAFF. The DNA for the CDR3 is TGTGCCAGCAGTTCCCACAGGGCCGTTGAAGCTTTCTTT.

The CDR3 loop reads CASSYPSGDEAFF. Written as DNA, the CDR3 is TGTGCCAGTAGTTACCCTTCAGGGGATGAAGCTTTCTTT. The chain couples TRBV19 to TRBJ1-1; the D gene is possibly TRBD1 (6 bases). The germline gives CDR1 LNHDA, CDR2 SQIVND (reference sequence). V lost 5 bases to trimming and J lost 7 bases, with 14 bases between them. The CDR3 runs to 13 residues. Complete variable domain (other parts from reference TRBV19 and TRBJ1-1): DGGITQSPKYLFRKEGQNVTLSCEQNLNHDAMYWYRQDPGQGLRLIYYSQIVNDFQKGDIAEGYSVSREKKESFPLTVTSAQKNPTAFYLCASSYPSGDEAFFGQGTRLTVV.